This is a list of T cell receptor beta chains from one sample in a study of cytomegalovirus exposure and HLA in healthy donors. The protocol was immunoSEQ multiplex PCR, while the TCRdb copy is restricted to in-frame clones and leaves out a portion. The data show roughly 300,000 clones, 87% seen once. Specimen: PBMCs. The receptors come from a woman in her twenties or thirties in good health and CMV-seropositive. The CDR3 runs from the conserved cysteine through the conserved F or W. The order of the fields is clone size, V gene, J gene, CDR3 protein. Size values are once, few and many counts, or a class for expanded clones, and some rows have none.

>-|TRBV11-1|TRBJ2-7
CASSLTPGQRLYEQYF
>-|TRBV4-3|TRBJ2-7
CASSQDMMGREQYF
>few|TRBV11-3|TRBJ1-3
CASSSEVGTIYF
>-|TRBV2|TRBJ1-4
CATIRDRGNEKLFF
>-|TRBV7-6|TRBJ1-2
CASSKTDGANYGYTF
>-|TRBV29-1|TRBJ1-1
CSVTGAPPNTEAFF
>-|TRBV27|TRBJ2-2
CASSLFPSTGELFF
>-|TRBV9|TRBJ2-1
CASSESDNEQFF
>-|TRBV27|TRBJ2-7
CASSLIQGAPREQYF
>-|TRBV27|TRBJ2-7
CASSLAGSYEQYF
>-|TRBV28|TRBJ1-2
CASRPGGPNYGYTF
>-|TRBV6-1|TRBJ2-3
CASSEARGLTDTQYF
>-|TRBV28|TRBJ2-1
CASGGQGTRGSYNEQFF
>-|TRBV7-9|TRBJ2-7
CASSPLGLIYEQYF
>-|TRBV7-6|TRBJ2-1
CASSLVPGTSESYNEQFF
>-|TRBV25-1|TRBJ1-1
CANNGSQGVNTEAFF
>-|TRBV5-1|TRBJ1-2
CASSLDNDYGYTF
>-|TRBV27|TRBJ2-5
CASSLTTGPAETQYF
>once|TRBV28|TRBJ2-7
CASSLRRGYEQYF
>-|TRBV28|TRBJ1-5
CASSSTGGPQHF
>once|TRBV30|TRBJ2-1
CAWDRVSYNEQFF
>-|TRBV7-2|TRBJ1-1
CASSLALMMNTEAFF
>-|TRBV4-1|TRBJ2-7
CASSQGSSGSNEQYF
>-|TRBV7-2|TRBJ2-3
CASSLGSHYADTQYF
>-|TRBV7-6|TRBJ2-7
CASSLGIAGGIYEQYF
>-|TRBV5-6|TRBJ2-7
CASSSSPGILSYEQYF
>-|TRBV18|TRBJ2-7
CASSQTLRDRGYEQYF